This T cell receptor (beta chain) was found in a study of T cells in Graves' hyperthyroidism and ophthalmopathy (dated by TCRdb to between 2019 and 2020). Regarding the research as a whole: Peripheral blood was collected at initial diagnosis, before any treatment. TCR V-J signatures able to tell the groups apart were searched for in a discovery cohort of about a hundred patients, of whom fewer than 45 had Graves' ophthalmopathy and some 60 had stable Graves' hyperthyroidism. Prospective prediction of ophthalmopathy was tested in an independent validation cohort of approximately 18 hyperthyroidism patients and approximately 17 patients who later progressed to ophthalmopathy. The 100 discovery patients were randomly split 7:3 into training and test sets. The study also compared thyroid tissue and blood T-cell repertoires from several Graves' hyperthyroidism patients. Following sampling, methimazole starting at 30 mg daily was given to hyperthyroidism patients, and high-dose intravenous methylprednisolone was given to ophthalmopathy patients. The paper reports TCR Vbeta CDR3 sequencing of over 130 peripheral blood samples: 43 ophthalmopathy, fewer than 80 hyperthyroidism and roughly 17 progressor patients.

There are 17 amino acids in the CDR3, from cysteine to phenylalanine inclusive. Only CDR3 DNA is held: 51 bases, read in frame from base 1. Sequences MNHEY (CDR1) and SVGAGI (CDR2) are obtained from the germline V gene. V gives up 0 bases and J gives up 4 bases, and the segment between their germline ends measures 19 bases. Stable Graves' hyperthyroidism was defined as the absence of progression to ophthalmopathy over 18 months of follow-up. Hyperthyroidism patients were aged 18 to 65 years and newly diagnosed, with disease duration of less than 2 months. The study excluded patients with uncontrolled infections, other autoimmune diseases, pregnancy or lactation. Diagnoses were established on the basis of clinical symptoms, serum thyroxine and TRAb, thyroid ultrasound, and orbital computed tomography. PBMCs were isolated from more than 8 ml of fresh peripheral blood by Ficoll-Paque density gradient centrifugation. Total RNA was extracted with Trizol reagent, and quality was checked on an Agilent 2100 Bioanalyzer.

In its sample, this clonotype was seen many times. Its antigen specificity is not known. Base quality data are lacking; no much larger clone is found one base away. Amplification of TCR beta CDR3 regions was carried out from RNA transcripts. A first-round RT-PCR of the TCR CDR3 used the HTBI primer set with the Qiagen OneStep RT-PCR kit. A second multiplex PCR round built the libraries, followed by size selection and purification. Libraries were sequenced paired-end with 100 bp reads on an Illumina HiSeq2000. The source study handled its data this way. Raw data were processed with SOAPnuke, discarding reads with adapters, uncalled bases, mean Phred below 15, or no exact constant-primer or identifier match. COPE v1.2.5 was used to merge high-quality paired reads, and clonotypes were defined as unique nucleotide sequences. MiTCR v1.1 was used to align the clonotypes against IMGT TRBV, TRBD and TRBJ reference segments. The analysis was restricted to V-J combinations with a frequency above 0.0001, which together covered roughly 99% of the repertoires. The TCS score was defined as F50 (clonal expansion) divided by E x V (chaos), with BLOSUM62-based TCRdist calculated between CDR3 peptides within each V-J. Welch's t-statistics and random forest reduced 500 to 650 V-J features to 10 to 15, which were used in a naive Bayes classifier (R e1071). TCRdb redid the processing of the public reads, applying fastp at Q25 and MiXCR, and retained in-frame beta chains. Identical CDR3 protein sequences are pooled into one entry, listed with their most common genes and DNA. The V and J calls and clone size come from TCRdb's table, not from the authors' own analysis. This sample has about 350,000 distinct CDR3 sequences in its table, and roughly 14% of those were observed once. Jointly, the top ten make up around 24% of the sample.

The research as a whole found: Most expanded thyroid clonotypes (frequency above 0.001) were also detected in blood, suggesting blood repertoires may reflect thyroid immune responses. In validation, progression to ophthalmopathy was predicted by the model with approximately 67% sensitivity and nearly 75% specificity, a median of approximately 6.5 months before onset. In cross-validation, a model built on a 13 V-J signature told ophthalmopathy apart from stable hyperthyroidism with approximately 90% sensitivity and approximately 81% specificity, and in testing the same model reached 80%/75%. Sample size was not statistically predetermined, and blinding of investigators to group allocation was not performed.

The source of this sequence is a woman younger than 45 with Graves' hyperthyroidism. Sequencing input: blood. The rearrangement joined TRBV6-5 to TRBJ2-7; matching of 5 bases hints at TRBD1 as the D gene. The CDR3 here reads CASSYSKTHGAIYEQYF. The DNA reads TGTGCCAGCAGTTACTCGAAAACCCATGGGGCCATTTACGAGCAGTACTTC.